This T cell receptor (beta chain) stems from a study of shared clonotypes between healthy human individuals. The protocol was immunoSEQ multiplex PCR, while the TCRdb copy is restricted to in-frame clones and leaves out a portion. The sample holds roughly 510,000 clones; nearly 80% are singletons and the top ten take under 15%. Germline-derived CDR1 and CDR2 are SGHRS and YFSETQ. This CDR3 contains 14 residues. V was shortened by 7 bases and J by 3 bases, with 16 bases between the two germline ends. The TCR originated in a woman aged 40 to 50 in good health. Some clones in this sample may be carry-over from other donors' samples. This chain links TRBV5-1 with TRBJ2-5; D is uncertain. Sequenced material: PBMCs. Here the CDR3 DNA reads TGCGCCAGCGCCACTCCTGGGTCAGAAGAGACCCAGTACTTC. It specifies CASATPGSEETQYF.